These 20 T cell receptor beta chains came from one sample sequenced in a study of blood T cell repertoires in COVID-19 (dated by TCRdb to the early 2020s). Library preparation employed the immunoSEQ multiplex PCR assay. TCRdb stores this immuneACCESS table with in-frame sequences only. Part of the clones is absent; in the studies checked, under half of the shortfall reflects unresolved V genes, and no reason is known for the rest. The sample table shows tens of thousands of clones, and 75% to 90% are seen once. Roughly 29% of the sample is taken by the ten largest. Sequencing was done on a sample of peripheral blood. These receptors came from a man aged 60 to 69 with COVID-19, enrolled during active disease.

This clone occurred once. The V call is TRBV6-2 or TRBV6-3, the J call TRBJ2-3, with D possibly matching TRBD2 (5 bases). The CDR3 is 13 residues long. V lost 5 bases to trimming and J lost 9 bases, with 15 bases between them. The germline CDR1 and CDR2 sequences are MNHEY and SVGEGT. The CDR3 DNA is TGTGCCAGCAGTCTCCCAACCCCGGGGACGCAGTATTTT. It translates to CASSLPTPGTQYF.

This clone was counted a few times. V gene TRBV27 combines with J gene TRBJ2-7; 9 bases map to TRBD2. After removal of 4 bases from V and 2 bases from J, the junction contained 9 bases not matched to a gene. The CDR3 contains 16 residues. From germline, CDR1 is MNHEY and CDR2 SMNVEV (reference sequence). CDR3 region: CASSSRPRGGPYEQYF. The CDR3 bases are TGTGCCAGCAGTTCTCGGCCGCGGGGGGGACCCTACGAGCAGTACTTC.

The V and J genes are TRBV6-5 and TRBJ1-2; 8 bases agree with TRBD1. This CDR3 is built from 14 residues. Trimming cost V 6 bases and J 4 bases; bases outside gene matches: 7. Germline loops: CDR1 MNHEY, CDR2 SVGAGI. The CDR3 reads CASSQTGAGYGYTF. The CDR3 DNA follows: TGTGCCAGCAGCCAGACAGGGGCGGGCTATGGCTACACCTTC.

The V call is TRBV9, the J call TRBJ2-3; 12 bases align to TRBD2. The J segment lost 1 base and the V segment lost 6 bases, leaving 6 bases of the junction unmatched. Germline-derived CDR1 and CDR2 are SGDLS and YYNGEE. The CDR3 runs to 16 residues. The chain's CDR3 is CASNPSGRGGTDTQYF. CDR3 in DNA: TGTGCCAGCAACCCTAGCGGGAGGGGCGGCACAGATACGCAGTATTTT.

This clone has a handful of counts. CDR3 in DNA: TGCGCCAGCAGCCAAGGTATCCTAGGCGAGCAGTACTTC. It encodes CASSQGILGEQYF. The rearrangement joins TRBV4-1 to TRBJ2-7; D not resolved. The CDR3 is 13 residues long. V was cut by 1 base and J by 6 bases, with 10 bases left in between. Germline V gene lookup returns CDR1 MGHRA and CDR2 YSYEKL.

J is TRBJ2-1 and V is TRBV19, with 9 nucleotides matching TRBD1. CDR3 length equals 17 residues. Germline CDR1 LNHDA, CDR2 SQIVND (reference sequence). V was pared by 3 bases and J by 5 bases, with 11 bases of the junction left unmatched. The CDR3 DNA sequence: TGTGCCAGTAGTATTTTAAACAGGGGGCCTTCCCACAATGAGCAGTTCTTC. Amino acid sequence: CASSILNRGPSHNEQFF.

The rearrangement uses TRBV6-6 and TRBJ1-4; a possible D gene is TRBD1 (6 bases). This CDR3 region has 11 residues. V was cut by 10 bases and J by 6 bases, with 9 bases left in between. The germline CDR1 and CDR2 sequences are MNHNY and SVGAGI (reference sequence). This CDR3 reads CAIEGDEKLFF. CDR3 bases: TGTGCCATCGAGGGGGATGAAAAACTGTTTTTT.

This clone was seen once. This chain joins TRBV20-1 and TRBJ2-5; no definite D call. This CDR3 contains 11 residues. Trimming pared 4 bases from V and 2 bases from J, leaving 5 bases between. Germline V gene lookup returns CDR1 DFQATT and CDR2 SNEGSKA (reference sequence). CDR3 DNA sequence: TGCAGTGCTATCCTACAAGAGACCCAGTACTTC. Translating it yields CSAILQETQYF.

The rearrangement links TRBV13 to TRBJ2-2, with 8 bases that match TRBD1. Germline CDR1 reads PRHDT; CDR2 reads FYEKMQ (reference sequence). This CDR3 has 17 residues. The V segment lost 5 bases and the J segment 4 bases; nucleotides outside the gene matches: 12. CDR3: CASSPRYGQGGTGELFF. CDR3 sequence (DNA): TGTGCCAGCAGCCCCAGATACGGACAGGGTGGCACCGGGGAGCTGTTTTTT.

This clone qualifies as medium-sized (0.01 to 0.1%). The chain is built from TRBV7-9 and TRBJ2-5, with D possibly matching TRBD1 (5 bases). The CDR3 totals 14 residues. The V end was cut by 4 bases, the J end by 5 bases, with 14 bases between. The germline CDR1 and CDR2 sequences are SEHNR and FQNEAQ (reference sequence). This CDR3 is CASSSRRVEETQYF. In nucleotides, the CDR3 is TGTGCCAGCAGCTCGCGCAGGGTGGAGGAGACCCAGTACTTC.

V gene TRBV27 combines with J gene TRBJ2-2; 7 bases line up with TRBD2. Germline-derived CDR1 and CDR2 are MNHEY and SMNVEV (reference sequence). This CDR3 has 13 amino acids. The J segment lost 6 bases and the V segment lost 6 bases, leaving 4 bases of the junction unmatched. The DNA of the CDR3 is TGTGCCAGCAGGGCAGGGAGGGCCGGGGAGCTGTTTTTT. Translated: CASRAGRAGELFF.

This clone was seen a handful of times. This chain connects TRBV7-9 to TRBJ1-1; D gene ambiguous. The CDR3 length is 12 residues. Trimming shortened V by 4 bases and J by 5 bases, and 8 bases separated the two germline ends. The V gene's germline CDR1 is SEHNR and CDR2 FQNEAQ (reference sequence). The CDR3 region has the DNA TGTGCCAGCAGCTCCGTTTTAACTGAAGCTTTCTTT. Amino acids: CASSSVLTEAFF. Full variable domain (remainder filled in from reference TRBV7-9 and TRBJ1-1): DTGVSQNPRHKITKRGQNVTFRCDPISEHNRLYWYRQTLGQGPEFLTYFQNEAQLEKSRLLSDRFSAERPKGSFSTLEIQRTEQGDSAMYLCASSSVLTEAFFGQGTRLTVV.

CDR3 protein: CASSPSGSVADTQYF. The CDR3 bases are TGTGCCAGCAGCCCTAGCGGGAGTGTGGCAGATACGCAGTATTTT. V usage is TRBV7-9 and J usage is TRBJ2-3, with TRBD2 matching 10 bases. Germline V gene sequence: CDR1 SEHNR, CDR2 FQNEAQ (reference sequence). The CDR3 runs to 15 residues. V was clipped by 5 bases and J by 4 bases; unmatched bases: 6.

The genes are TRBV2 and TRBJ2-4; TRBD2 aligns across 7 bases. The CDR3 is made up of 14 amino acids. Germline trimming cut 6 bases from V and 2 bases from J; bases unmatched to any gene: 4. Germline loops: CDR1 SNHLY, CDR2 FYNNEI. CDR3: CASSGGYTKNIQYF. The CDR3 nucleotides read TGTGCCAGCAGCGGGGGGTATACCAAAAACATTCAGTACTTC.

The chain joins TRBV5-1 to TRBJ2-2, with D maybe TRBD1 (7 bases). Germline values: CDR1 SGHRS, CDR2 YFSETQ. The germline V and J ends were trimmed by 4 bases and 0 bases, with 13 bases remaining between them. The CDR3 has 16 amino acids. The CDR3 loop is CASSIGGTANTGELFF. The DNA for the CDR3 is TGCGCCAGCAGCATAGGGGGGACAGCGAACACCGGGGAGCTGTTTTTT.

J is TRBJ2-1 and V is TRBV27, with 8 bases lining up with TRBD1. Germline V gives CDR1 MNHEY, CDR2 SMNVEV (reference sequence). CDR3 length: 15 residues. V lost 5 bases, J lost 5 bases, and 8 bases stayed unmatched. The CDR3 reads CASSLRTGFNNEQFF. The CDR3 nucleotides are TGTGCCAGCAGTCTCCGGACAGGGTTCAACAATGAGCAGTTCTTC.

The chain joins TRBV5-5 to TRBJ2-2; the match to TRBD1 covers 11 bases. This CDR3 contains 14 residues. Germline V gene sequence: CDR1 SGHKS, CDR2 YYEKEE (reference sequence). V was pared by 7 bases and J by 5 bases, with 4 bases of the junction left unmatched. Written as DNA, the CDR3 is TGTGCCAGCTGGGACAGGGGGGAAACCGGGGAGCTGTTTTTT. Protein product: CASWDRGETGELFF.

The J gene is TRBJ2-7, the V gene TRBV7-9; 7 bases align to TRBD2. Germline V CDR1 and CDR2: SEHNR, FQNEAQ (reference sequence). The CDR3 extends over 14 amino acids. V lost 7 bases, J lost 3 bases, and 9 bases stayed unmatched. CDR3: CASTQLGGSYEQYF. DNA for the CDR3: TGTGCCAGCACCCAGCTTGGCGGGAGCTACGAGCAGTACTTC.

This CDR3 is CASSDGDNQPQHF. In DNA form, the CDR3 reads TGTGCCAGCAGTGACGGAGACAATCAGCCCCAGCATTTT. The chain recombines TRBV6-1 with TRBJ1-5; D not resolved. Germline-derived CDR1 and CDR2 are MNHNS and SASEGT. The CDR3 runs to 13 residues. Trimming cost V 3 bases and J 3 bases, with 6 bases left between them.

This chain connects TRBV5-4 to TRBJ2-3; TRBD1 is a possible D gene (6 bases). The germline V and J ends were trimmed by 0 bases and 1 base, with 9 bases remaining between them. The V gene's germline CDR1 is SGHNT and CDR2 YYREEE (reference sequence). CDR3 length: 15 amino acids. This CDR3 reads CASSLDGGRTDTQYF. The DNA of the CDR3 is TGTGCCAGCAGCTTGGATGGGGGCCGCACAGATACGCAGTATTTT.